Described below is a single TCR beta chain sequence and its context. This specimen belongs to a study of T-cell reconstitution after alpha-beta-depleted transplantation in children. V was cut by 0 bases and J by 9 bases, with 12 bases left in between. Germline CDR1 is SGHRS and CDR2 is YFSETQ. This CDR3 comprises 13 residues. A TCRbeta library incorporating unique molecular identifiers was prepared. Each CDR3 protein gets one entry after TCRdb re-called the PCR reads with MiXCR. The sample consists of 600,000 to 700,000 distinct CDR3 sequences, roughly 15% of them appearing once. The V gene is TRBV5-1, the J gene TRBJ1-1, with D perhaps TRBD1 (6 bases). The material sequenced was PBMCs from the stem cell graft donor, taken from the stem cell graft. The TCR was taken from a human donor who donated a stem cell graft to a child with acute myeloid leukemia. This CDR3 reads CASSLDRARKAFF. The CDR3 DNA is TGCGCCAGCAGCTTGGACAGGGCCCGGAAAGCTTTCTTT.